A single sample gave rise to the 18 T cell receptor beta chains below, sequenced in a study of human T cells and chemical hapten exposure. As for time point: healthy volunteer bleed at 6 weeks. The study extracted total RNA from unfractionated whole blood. TCRdb reprocessed the RACE reads with MiXCR, giving one entry per CDR3 protein. The sample has tens of thousands of distinct CDR3 sequences, less than 5.5% seen once. What was sequenced was whole blood. Source of these receptors: a human donor in good health. Some clones in this sample may be carry-over from other donors' samples.

This clonotype was found many times. The V gene is TRBV28, the J gene TRBJ1-1; 9 positions agree with TRBD1. With 8 bases clipped from V and 1 base from J, the junction kept 8 bases outside the gene matches. Germline V gives CDR1 MDHEN, CDR2 SYDVKM. The CDR3 length is 15 residues. The CDR3 reads CASVPGQGSNTEAFF. The CDR3 region has the DNA TGTGCCAGCGTCCCGGGACAGGGTTCGAACACTGAAGCTTTCTTT.

This clonotype was picked up many times. The chain uses TRBV20-1 and TRBJ2-2; D gene ambiguous. Germline V gene sequence: CDR1 DFQATT, CDR2 SNEGSKA (reference sequence). The CDR3 is 14 amino acids. Trimming took off 3 bases at V and 0 bases at J, with 8 bases between the two ends. CDR3: CSASPGANTGELFF. CDR3 DNA: TGCAGTGCTAGCCCGGGTGCGAACACCGGGGAGCTGTTTTTT.

This clonotype has ten or more counts. This chain joins TRBV12-3 or TRBV12-4 and TRBJ1-2; weak D call: TRBD1 (6 bases). V lost 4 bases and J 2 bases, leaving 8 bases between the germline ends. There are 13 residues in the CDR3. Written as DNA, the CDR3 is TGTGCCAGCAGTTGGACAGACAACTATGGCTACACCTTC. This encodes CASSWTDNYGYTF.

This chain links TRBV5-1 with TRBJ1-1; no firm D call. The length of the CDR3 is 13 residues. Germline V lookup: CDR1 SGHRS, CDR2 YFSETQ. The V and J ends lost 4 bases and 11 bases respectively, with 18 bases between them. Here the CDR3 reads CASSLGEGNTAFF. Written as DNA, the CDR3 is TGCGCCAGCAGCCTAGGTGAGGGAAATACGGCTTTCTTT.

A note on this clonotype: A much larger clone lies one base from this, so it may be a read error. The CDR3 carries no conserved terminal phenylalanine or tryptophan, so it likely arises from a read error. This chain links TRBV6-5 with TRBJ1-1; D gene uncertain. V lost 2 bases to trimming and J lost 0 bases, with 10 bases between them. The length of the CDR3 is 15 residues. CDR1 and CDR2 from the germline V gene are MNHEY and SVGAGI. CDR3 in amino acids: CASSYGGAMNTEAFS. The CDR3 nucleotides read TGTGCCAGCAGTTACGGAGGAGCCATGAACACTGAAGCTTTCTCT.

Ten or more counts support this clonotype. This chain joins TRBV7-9 and TRBJ2-5; unclear D gene. Germline values: CDR1 SEHNR, CDR2 FQNEAQ (reference sequence). This CDR3 spans 14 amino acids. Trimming removed 5 bases from V and 2 bases from J, with 12 bases in between. CDR3 coding DNA: TGTGCCAGCAGCCAGACCTTAGTTCAAGAGACCCAGTACTTC. It specifies CASSQTLVQETQYF.

This clonotype appeared many times. The chain uses TRBV20-1 and TRBJ1-1; 7 nucleotides align to TRBD1. CDR1 is DFQATT and CDR2 is SNEGSKA in the germline V gene (reference sequence). V shed 0 bases and J 0 bases; nucleotides not matched to a gene: 4. The CDR3 loop spans 15 amino acids. The DNA of the CDR3 is TGCAGTGCTAGAGACCGGGACAGATTGAACACTGAAGCTTTCTTT. Residues: CSARDRDRLNTEAFF.

This clonotype was counted many times. CDR3 in amino acids: CASSLDVRGRRSIQYF. The CDR3 nucleotides are TGTGCCAGCAGCTTAGACGTCAGGGGGCGCAGGAGCATTCAGTACTTC. This chain uses TRBV7-2 with TRBJ2-4; 8 positions agree with TRBD1. Germline V CDR1 and CDR2: SGHTA, FQGNSA. The CDR3 extends over 16 amino acids. Germline trimming cut 1 base from V and 9 bases from J; bases unmatched to any gene: 11.

This clonotype appeared many times. V is TRBV10-3 and J is TRBJ1-1; 9 positions agree with TRBD1. Germline CDR1 and CDR2: ENHRY and SYGVKD. This CDR3 comprises 17 residues. Germline trimming cut 4 bases from V and 0 bases from J; bases unmatched to any gene: 9. CDR3: CAISVPGQGLMNTEAFF. In DNA, the CDR3 is TGTGCCATCAGTGTCCCGGGACAGGGACTGATGAACACTGAAGCTTTCTTT.

This clonotype was counted ten times or more. The chain carries TRBV29-1 and TRBJ2-1; maybe TRBD2 (5 bases). In germline, CDR1 is SQVTM, CDR2 ANQGSEA. With 7 bases removed from V and 6 bases from J, the gap between germline ends came to 19 bases. The CDR3 loop spans 14 amino acids. The CDR3 DNA reads TGCAGCGGCGAACGTAGCTACGAGGGCAATGAGCAGTTCTTC. Translation: CSGERSYEGNEQFF.

This clonotype has at least ten counts. The chain links TRBV6-2 or TRBV6-3 to TRBJ1-1; D is unresolved. Germline values: CDR1 MNHEY, CDR2 SVGEGT. The CDR3 is 13 residues long. The germline V and J ends were trimmed by 6 bases and 6 bases, with 14 bases remaining between them. For the CDR3, the DNA is TGTGCCAGCAGGGACCGAGTTCTGGCTGAAGCTTTCTTT. Its translation: CASRDRVLAEAFF.

This clonotype was seen repeatedly, ten times or more. V usage is TRBV19 and J usage is TRBJ1-5, with D unresolved. Germline assignment: CDR1 LNHDA and CDR2 SQIVND (reference sequence). Trimming took off 7 bases at V and 3 bases at J, with 13 bases between the two ends. The CDR3 extends over 14 amino acids. The CDR3 spells CASNKGGFNQPQHF. The DNA for the CDR3 is TGTGCCAGTAATAAAGGAGGGTTCAATCAGCCCCAGCATTTT.

In its sample, this clonotype was seen many times. The rearrangement uses TRBV18 and TRBJ1-4; D gene ambiguous. The germline V gene encodes CDR1 KGHSH and CDR2 LQKENI. Trimming cost V 3 bases and J 8 bases, with 4 bases left between them. CDR3 length: 11 amino acids. Written as DNA, the CDR3 is TGTGCCAGCTCACCTGACGAAAAACTGTTTTTT. This gives the protein CASSPDEKLFF.

This clonotype turned up a few times. This sequence joins TRBV30 and TRBJ1-6, with TRBD1 identical over 8 bases. The J segment lost 10 bases and the V segment lost 0 bases, leaving 2 bases of the junction unmatched. This CDR3 region has 13 residues. Germline assignment: CDR1 GTSNPN and CDR2 SVGIG (reference sequence). CDR3 in amino acids: CAWSVTGASPLHF. In DNA, the CDR3 is TGTGCCTGGAGTGTGACAGGGGCCTCACCCCTCCACTTT.

This clonotype has ten or more counts. The V gene is TRBV5-5, the J gene TRBJ1-3; D unclear. Germline values: CDR1 SGHKS, CDR2 YYEKEE (reference sequence). V gave up 0 bases and J gave up 0 bases, with 4 bases separating them. The CDR3 is 14 residues long. CDR3 nucleotide sequence: TGTGCCAGCAGCTTGGCAGACTCTGGAAACACCATATATTTT. Encoded protein: CASSLADSGNTIYF.

This clonotype was detected ten times or more. The rearrangement joins TRBV7-9 to TRBJ2-3; 11 nucleotides align to TRBD2. The CDR3 length is 17 residues. CDR1 and CDR2 from the germline V gene are SEHNR and FQNEAQ (reference sequence). V gave up 8 bases and J gave up 3 bases; unmatched junction bases: 13. CDR3 in amino acids: CASAQGDTSGSTDTQYF. DNA of the CDR3: TGTGCCAGCGCCCAGGGAGACACTAGCGGGAGTACAGATACGCAGTATTTT.

CDR3 DNA sequence: TGTGCCAGCAGTGAACAGGGAAGAGGCAATCAGCCCCAGCATTTT. As protein: CASSEQGRGNQPQHF. V usage is TRBV14 and J usage is TRBJ1-5; a weak D match, TRBD1 (6 bases). V shed 6 bases and J shed 2 bases, with 14 bases lying between them. The CDR3 is made up of 15 amino acids. Germline assignment: CDR1 SGHDN and CDR2 FVKESK.

This clonotype was found many times. The rearrangement joins TRBV7-6 to TRBJ2-3; 10 bases line up with TRBD2. The CDR3 sequence is 17 residues long. With 1 base clipped from V and 2 bases from J, the junction kept 6 bases outside the gene matches. Germline CDR1 is SGHVS and CDR2 is FNYEAQ. CDR3 sequence: CASSLVLGLADTDTQYF. The DNA for the CDR3 is TGTGCCAGCAGCTTAGTCCTCGGACTAGCGGACACAGATACGCAGTATTTT.